These 13 T cell receptor beta chains were all obtained from the same sample, sequenced in a study of early T cells in non-severe SARS-CoV-2 infection. TCRdb re-called the 5' RACE reads through MiXCR, storing one row per CDR3 protein. The data hold more than 35,000 distinct CDR3 sequences, with around 5% observed a single time. Sequenced material: whole blood. These receptors all come from an adult who was a healthcare worker with PCR-confirmed SARS-CoV-2 infection or an uninfected control (not recorded which).

This clonotype occurred many times. The V gene is TRBV5-1, the J gene TRBJ2-3, with D perhaps matching TRBD2 (5 bases). The CDR3 has 14 amino acids. Per germline, CDR1 SGHRS and CDR2 YFSETQ. Trimming removed 4 bases at V and 1 base at J, with 10 bases between. The CDR3 loop is CASSKDWGTDTQYF. CDR3 sequence (DNA): TGCGCCAGCAGCAAGGACTGGGGCACAGATACGCAGTATTTT. The full variable domain, with the rest looked up from reference TRBV5-1 and TRBJ2-3, is KAGVTQTPRYLIKTRGQQVTLSCSPISGHRSVSWYQQTPGQGLQFLFEYFSETQRNKGNFPGRFSGRQFSNSRSEMNVSTLELGDSALYLCASSKDWGTDTQYFGPGTRLTVL.

In this sample, this clonotype turned up many times. The CDR3 DNA is TGTGCCAGCAGTGAAGTGGGGCGCCAGCCCCAGCATTTT. As protein: CASSEVGRQPQHF. This chain joins TRBV6-1 and TRBJ1-5; possible D gene TRBD1, 5 bases. This CDR3 has 13 residues. Germline CDR1 reads MNHNS; CDR2 reads SASEGT. The germline V and J ends were trimmed by 1 base and 7 bases, with 8 bases remaining between them.

By share, this clonotype counts as medium-sized. The rearrangement links TRBV4-3 to TRBJ2-6; TRBD1 or TRBD2 may be the D gene (5 bases each). The V gene's germline CDR1 is LGHNA and CDR2 YSLEER. The CDR3 sequence is 18 residues long. Trimming took off 8 bases at V and 0 bases at J, with 20 bases between the two ends. This chain's CDR3 is CASGGWQGSNSGANVLTF. The CDR3 DNA is TGCGCCAGCGGCGGGTGGCAGGGCTCCAACTCTGGGGCCAACGTCCTGACTTTC.

The genes are TRBV7-2 and TRBJ1-4; possibly TRBD1 for D (5 bases). Trimming removed 5 bases at V and 5 bases at J, with 18 bases between. CDR3 length: 16 amino acids. Germline V CDR1 and CDR2: SGHTA, FQGNSA. CDR3 DNA sequence: TGTGCCAGCAGCCCCCTTGTGGGGCTCTCCAATGAAAAACTGTTTTTT. Encoded protein: CASSPLVGLSNEKLFF.

This clonotype came up a few times. The chain recombines TRBV5-1 with TRBJ2-7; no firm D call. The CDR3 loop spans 14 amino acids. V lost 4 bases, J lost 0 bases, and 11 bases lay in between. Germline V lookup: CDR1 SGHRS, CDR2 YFSETQ. The CDR3 DNA reads TGCGCCAGCAGCCCTAGTGCCCCCTCCTACGAGCAGTACTTC. Amino acids: CASSPSAPSYEQYF.

This clonotype occurred many times. V gene TRBV7-3 combines with J gene TRBJ2-1, with 14 bases that match TRBD2. The CDR3 sequence is 14 residues long. V was clipped by 4 bases and J by 9 bases; unmatched bases: 2. Germline values: CDR1 SGHTA, CDR2 FQGTGA. CDR3 region: CASSSGLAGAEQFF. In DNA form, the CDR3 reads TGTGCCAGCAGCTCGGGACTAGCGGGAGCTGAGCAGTTCTTC.

V gene TRBV7-2 combines with J gene TRBJ2-7; tentatively, D is TRBD2 (7 bases). There are 14 residues in the CDR3. Germline values: CDR1 SGHTA, CDR2 FQGNSA. The V and J ends lost 5 bases and 3 bases respectively, with 14 bases between them. CDR3 coding DNA: TGTGCCAGCAGCCCCCGGGGGGCTGACTACGAGCAGTACTTC. Its protein product is CASSPRGADYEQYF.

This clonotype has a count of ten or more. The rearrangement links TRBV6-2 or TRBV6-3 to TRBJ1-5; no firm D call. In germline, CDR1 is MNHEY, CDR2 SVGEGT. V gave up 0 bases and J gave up 0 bases, with 6 bases separating them. The CDR3 extends over 15 amino acids. CDR3 DNA sequence: TGTGCCAGCAGTTACTCGAAGTATAGCAATCAGCCCCAGCATTTT. It translates to CASSYSKYSNQPQHF.

The table lists this clonotype with many counts. The chain is built from TRBV20-1 and TRBJ2-2; D perhaps matches TRBD2 (6 bases). The CDR3 runs 16 residues. V was pared by 1 base and J by 3 bases, with 15 bases between. Looked up from germline, CDR1 is DFQATT and CDR2 is SNEGSKA (reference sequence). The DNA for the CDR3 is TGCAGTGCTAGAGTCGGGGGTAGCGACCACACCGGGGAGCTGTTTTTT. Amino acids: CSARVGGSDHTGELFF.

At least ten counts were recorded for this clonotype. This chain links TRBV2 with TRBJ1-2; D is unclear. The germline V gene has CDR1 SNHLY and CDR2 FYNNEI. V was shortened by 7 bases and J by 6 bases, with 21 bases between the two germline ends. This CDR3 is 15 amino acids long. The CDR3 spells CASTLEASRPNGYTF. The DNA for the CDR3 is TGTGCCAGCACCCTCGAGGCATCCCGGCCGAATGGCTACACCTTC. The full variable domain, completed using reference TRBV2 and TRBJ1-2, is EPEVTQTPSHQVTQMGQEVILRCVPISNHLYFYWYRQILGQKVEFLVSFYNNEISEKSEIFDDQFSVERPDGSNFTLKIRSTKLEDSAMYFCASTLEASRPNGYTFGSGTRLTVV.

The table lists this clonotype with many counts. The rearrangement joins TRBV24-1 to TRBJ2-1, with 10 bases matching TRBD2. With 6 bases clipped from V and 5 bases from J, the junction kept 12 bases outside the gene matches. The CDR3 has 17 amino acids. The germline V gene has CDR1 KGHDR and CDR2 SFDVKD. The CDR3 DNA sequence: TGTGCCACCAGTCCCCGGACAAGTAGCGGGAGGAACAATGAGCAGTTCTTC. It encodes CATSPRTSSGRNNEQFF.

This clonotype was counted ten times or more. The chain uses TRBV28 and TRBJ2-1; 10 nucleotides match TRBD2. The V gene end was trimmed by 5 bases and the J gene end by 5 bases; junction bases not matched to a gene: 18. The CDR3 is 19 residues long. Germline lookup yields CDR1 MDHEN and CDR2 SYDVKM. The CDR3 region is CASSTLGLAASSHHNEQFF. For the CDR3, the DNA is TGTGCCAGCAGTACTCTCGGACTAGCGGCAAGCAGCCACCACAATGAGCAGTTCTTC.

The genes are TRBV5-4 and TRBJ1-1; no clear D. The CDR3 is 16 amino acids. Germline V gives CDR1 SGHNT, CDR2 YYREEE (reference sequence). Trimming stripped 4 bases from V and 2 bases from J, with 18 bases between. CDR3 nucleotide sequence: TGTGCCAGCAGCACTGCCCTCCGGACGGCTAACACTGAAGCTTTCTTT. Translated, it gives CASSTALRTANTEAFF.